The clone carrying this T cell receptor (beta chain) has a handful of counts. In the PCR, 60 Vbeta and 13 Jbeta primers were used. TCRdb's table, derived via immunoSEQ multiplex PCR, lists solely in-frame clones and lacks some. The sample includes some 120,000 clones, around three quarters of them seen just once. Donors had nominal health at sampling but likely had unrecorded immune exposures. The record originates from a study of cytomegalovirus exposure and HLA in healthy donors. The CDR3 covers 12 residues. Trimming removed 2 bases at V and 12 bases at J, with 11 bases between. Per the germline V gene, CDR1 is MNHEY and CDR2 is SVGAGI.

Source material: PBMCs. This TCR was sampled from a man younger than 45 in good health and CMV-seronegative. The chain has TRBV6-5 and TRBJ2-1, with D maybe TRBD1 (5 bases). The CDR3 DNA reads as TGTGCCAGCAGTTACCGAGACAGCAGGCAGTTCTTC. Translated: CASSYRDSRQFF.